This T cell receptor (beta chain) comes out of a study of T cell repertoires in cytomegalovirus infection. Study-level background: CMV infection together with matching HLA type was indicated by public TCR beta signatures.

In the case of this clonotype: The antigen remains undetermined.

General study findings and limits: There were HLA-C-restricted CMV-specific TCR beta clonotypes dominating the ex vivo response. Cumulative public TCR beta family frequency identified carriers of CMV plus the relevant HLA.

The V end lost 2 bases, the J end lost 3 bases, and 7 bases lay between the germline ends. CDR1 is SEHNR, CDR2 FQNEAQ, per germline (reference sequence). The CDR3 covers 14 residues. TCRdb analysed the reads with MiXCR anew, one entry per CDR3 protein. Of 200,000 to 250,000 distinct CDR3 sequences in the sample, roughly 22% were seen once. The sample comprised CD8+ T cells from PBMCs. The sequence was obtained from a human donor in good health (CMV status not recorded). Some clones in this sample may be carry-over from other donors' samples. The chain links TRBV7-9 to TRBJ2-2; no firm D call. The CDR3 DNA follows: TGTGCCAGCAGCTTATCCGTGGACACCGGGGAGCTGTTTTTT. Translation gives CASSLSVDTGELFF. Variable domain in full (rest from reference TRBV7-9 and TRBJ2-2): DTGVSQNPRHKITKRGQNVTFRCDPISEHNRLYWYRQTLGQGPEFLTYFQNEAQLEKSRLLSDRFSAERPKGSFSTLEIQRTEQGDSAMYLCASSLSVDTGELFFGEGSRLTVL.